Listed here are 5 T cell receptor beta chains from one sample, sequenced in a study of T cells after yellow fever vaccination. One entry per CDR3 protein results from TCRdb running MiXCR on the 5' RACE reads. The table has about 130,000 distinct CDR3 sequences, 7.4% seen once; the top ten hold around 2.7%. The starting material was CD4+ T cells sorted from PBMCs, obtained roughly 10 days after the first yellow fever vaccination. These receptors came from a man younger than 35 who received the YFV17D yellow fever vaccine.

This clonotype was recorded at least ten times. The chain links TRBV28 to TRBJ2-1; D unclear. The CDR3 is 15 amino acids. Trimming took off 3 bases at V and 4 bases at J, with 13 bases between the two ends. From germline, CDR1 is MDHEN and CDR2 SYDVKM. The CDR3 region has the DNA TGTGCCAGCAGTTTCACCCGGCCTACTTACAATGAGCAGTTCTTC. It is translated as CASSFTRPTYNEQFF.

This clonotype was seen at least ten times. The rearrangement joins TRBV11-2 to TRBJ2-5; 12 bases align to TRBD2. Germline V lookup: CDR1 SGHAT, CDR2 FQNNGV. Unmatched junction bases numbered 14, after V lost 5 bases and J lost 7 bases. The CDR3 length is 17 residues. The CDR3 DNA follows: TGTGCCAGCAGCCCGGGGGGGACTAGCGGGCCGGTAAGGACCCAGTACTTC. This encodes CASSPGGTSGPVRTQYF.

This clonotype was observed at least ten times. This CDR3 is CASLGQGADTQYF. Written as DNA, the CDR3 is TGTGCCAGCCTAGGACAGGGGGCAGATACGCAGTATTTT. The rearrangement uses TRBV28 and TRBJ2-3; 10 nucleotides match TRBD1. Looked up from germline, CDR1 is MDHEN and CDR2 is SYDVKM. J was trimmed by 4 bases and V by 8 bases; bases with no gene match: 3. The CDR3 consists of 13 residues.

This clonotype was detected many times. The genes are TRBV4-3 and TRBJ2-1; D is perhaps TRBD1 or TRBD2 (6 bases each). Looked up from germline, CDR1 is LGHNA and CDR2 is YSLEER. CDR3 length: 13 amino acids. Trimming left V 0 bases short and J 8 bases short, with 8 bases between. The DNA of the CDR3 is TGCGCCAGCAGCCAAGAGGAGGGGGATGAGCAGTTCTTC. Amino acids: CASSQEEGDEQFF.

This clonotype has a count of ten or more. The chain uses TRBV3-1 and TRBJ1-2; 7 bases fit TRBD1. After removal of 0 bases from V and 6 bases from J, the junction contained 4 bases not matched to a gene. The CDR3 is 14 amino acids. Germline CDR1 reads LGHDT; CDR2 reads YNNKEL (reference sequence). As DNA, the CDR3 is TGTGCCAGCAGCCAAGAACGTCAGGGGGATGGCTACACCTTC. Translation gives CASSQERQGDGYTF.